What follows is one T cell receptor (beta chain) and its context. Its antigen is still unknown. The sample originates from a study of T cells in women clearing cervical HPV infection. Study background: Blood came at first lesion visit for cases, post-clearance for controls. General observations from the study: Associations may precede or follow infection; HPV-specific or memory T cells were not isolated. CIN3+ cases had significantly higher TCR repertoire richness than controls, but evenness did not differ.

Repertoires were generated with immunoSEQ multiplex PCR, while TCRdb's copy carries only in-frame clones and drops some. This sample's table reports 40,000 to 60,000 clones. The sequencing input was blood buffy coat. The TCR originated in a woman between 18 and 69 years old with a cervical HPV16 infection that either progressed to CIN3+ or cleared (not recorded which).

This CDR3 reads CSANKGHRYNSPLFF. CDR3 DNA (partial): TGCAGTGCTAACAAGGGGCACAGGTATAATTCACCG. This chain links TRBV20-1 with TRBJ2-2, with TRBD1 as a possible D gene (5 bases). Read sequence stops 3 residues before the CDR3 end, and the germline J gene provides the missing end. Germline-derived CDR1 and CDR2 are DFQATT and SNEGSKA (reference sequence). The CDR3 has 15 residues.